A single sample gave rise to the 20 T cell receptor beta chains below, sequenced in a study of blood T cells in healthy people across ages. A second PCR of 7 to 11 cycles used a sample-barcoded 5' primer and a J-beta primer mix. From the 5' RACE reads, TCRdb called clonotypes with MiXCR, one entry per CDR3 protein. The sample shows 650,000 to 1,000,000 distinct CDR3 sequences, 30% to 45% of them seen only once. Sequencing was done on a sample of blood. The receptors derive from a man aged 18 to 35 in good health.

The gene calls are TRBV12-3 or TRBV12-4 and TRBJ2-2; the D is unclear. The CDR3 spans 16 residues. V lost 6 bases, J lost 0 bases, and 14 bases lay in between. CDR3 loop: CASSPQSTSNTGELFF. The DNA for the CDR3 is TGTGCCAGCAGCCCCCAAAGCACCTCGAACACCGGGGAGCTGTTTTTT.

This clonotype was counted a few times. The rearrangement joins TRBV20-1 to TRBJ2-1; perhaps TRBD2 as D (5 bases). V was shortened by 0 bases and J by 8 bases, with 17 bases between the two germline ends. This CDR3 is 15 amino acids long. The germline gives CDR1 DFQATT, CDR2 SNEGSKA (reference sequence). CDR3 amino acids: CSARDSRTGPDEQFF. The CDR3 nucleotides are TGCAGTGCTAGAGATTCGCGGACTGGGCCGGATGAGCAGTTCTTC.

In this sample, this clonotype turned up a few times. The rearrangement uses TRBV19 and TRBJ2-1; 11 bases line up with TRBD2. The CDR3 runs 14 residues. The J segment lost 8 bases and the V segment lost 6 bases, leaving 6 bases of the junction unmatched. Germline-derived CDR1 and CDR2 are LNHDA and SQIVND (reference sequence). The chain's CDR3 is CASRISGGADEQFF. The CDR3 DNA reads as TGTGCCAGTAGGATTAGCGGGGGGGCGGATGAGCAGTTCTTC.

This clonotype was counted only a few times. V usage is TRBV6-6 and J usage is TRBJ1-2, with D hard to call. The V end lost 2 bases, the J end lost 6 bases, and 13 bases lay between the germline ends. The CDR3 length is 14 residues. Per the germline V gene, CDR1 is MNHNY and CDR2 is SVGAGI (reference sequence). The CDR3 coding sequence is TGTGCCAGCAGTTACCGATTACACCAGGATGGCTACACCTTC. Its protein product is CASSYRLHQDGYTF.

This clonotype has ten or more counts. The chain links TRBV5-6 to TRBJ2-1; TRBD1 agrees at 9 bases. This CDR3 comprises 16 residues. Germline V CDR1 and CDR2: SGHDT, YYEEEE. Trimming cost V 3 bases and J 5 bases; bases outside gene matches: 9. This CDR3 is CASSSPPGTGNNEQFF. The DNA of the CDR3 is TGTGCCAGCAGCTCCCCTCCAGGGACAGGGAACAATGAGCAGTTCTTC.

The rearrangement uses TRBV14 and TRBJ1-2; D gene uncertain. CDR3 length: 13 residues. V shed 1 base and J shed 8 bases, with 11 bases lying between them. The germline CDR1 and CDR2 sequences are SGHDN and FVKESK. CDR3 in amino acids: CASSQVAGQGYTF. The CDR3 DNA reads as TGTGCCAGCAGCCAAGTCGCCGGGCAGGGCTACACCTTC.

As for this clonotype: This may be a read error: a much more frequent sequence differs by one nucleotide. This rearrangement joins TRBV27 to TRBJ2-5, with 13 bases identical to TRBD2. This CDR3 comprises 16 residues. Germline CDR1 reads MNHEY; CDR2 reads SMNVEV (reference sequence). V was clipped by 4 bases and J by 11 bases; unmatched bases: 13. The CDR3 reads CASSWGLAGQYNEQYF. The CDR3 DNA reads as TGTGCCAGCAGTTGGGGACTAGCGGGGCAGTACAATGAGCAGTACTTC.

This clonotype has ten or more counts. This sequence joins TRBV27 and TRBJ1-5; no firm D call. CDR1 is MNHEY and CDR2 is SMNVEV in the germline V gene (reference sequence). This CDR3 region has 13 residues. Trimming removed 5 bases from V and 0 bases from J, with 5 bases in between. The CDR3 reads CASSHNSNQPQHF. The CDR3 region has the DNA TGTGCCAGCAGTCATAATAGCAATCAGCCCCAGCATTTT.

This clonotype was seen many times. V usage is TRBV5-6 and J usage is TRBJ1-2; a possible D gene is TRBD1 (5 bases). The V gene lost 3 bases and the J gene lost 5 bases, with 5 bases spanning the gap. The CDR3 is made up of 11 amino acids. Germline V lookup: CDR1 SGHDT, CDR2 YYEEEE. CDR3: CASSWGYGYTF. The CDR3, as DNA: TGTGCCAGCAGCTGGGGGTATGGCTACACCTTC.

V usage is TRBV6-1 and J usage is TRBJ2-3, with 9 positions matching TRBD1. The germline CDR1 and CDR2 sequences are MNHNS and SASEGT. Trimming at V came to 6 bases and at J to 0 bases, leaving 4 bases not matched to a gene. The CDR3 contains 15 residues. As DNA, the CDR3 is TGTGCCAGCAGCCACGACAGGGGGAGCACAGATACGCAGTATTTT. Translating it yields CASSHDRGSTDTQYF.

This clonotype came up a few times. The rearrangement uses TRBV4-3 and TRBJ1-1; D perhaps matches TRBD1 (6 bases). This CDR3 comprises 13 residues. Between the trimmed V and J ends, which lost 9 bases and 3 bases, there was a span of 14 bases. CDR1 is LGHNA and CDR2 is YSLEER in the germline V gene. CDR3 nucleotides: TGCGCCAGTAGACAGGAATTATACACTGAAGCTTTCTTT. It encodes CASRQELYTEAFF.

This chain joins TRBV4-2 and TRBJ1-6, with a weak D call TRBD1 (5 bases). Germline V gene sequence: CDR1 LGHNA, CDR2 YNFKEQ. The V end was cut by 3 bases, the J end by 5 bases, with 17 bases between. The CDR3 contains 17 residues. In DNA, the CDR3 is TGTGCCAGCAGCCAGCCGCAGGGTTCCGGCGATAATTCACCCCTCCACTTT. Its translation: CASSQPQGSGDNSPLHF.

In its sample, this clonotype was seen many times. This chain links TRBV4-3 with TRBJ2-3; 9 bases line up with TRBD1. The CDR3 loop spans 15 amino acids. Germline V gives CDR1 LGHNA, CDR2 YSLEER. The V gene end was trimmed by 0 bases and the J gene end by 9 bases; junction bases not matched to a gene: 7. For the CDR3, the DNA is TGCGCCAGCAGCCAAGACCCGGACAGGGGAGGCACGCAGTATTTT. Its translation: CASSQDPDRGGTQYF.

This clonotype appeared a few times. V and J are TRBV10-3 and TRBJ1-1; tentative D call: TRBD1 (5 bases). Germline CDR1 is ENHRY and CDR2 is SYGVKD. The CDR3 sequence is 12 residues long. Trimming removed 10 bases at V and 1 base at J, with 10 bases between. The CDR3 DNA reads TGTGCCACCGCTCAGGGGAACACTGAAGCTTTCTTT. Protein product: CATAQGNTEAFF.

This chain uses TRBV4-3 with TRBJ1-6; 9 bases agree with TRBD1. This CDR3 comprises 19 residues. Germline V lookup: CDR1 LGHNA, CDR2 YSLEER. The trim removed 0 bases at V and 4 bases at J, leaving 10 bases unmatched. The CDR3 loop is CASSQEWTGDPNYNSPLHF. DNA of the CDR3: TGCGCCAGCAGCCAAGAGTGGACAGGGGACCCAAATTATAATTCACCCCTCCACTTT.

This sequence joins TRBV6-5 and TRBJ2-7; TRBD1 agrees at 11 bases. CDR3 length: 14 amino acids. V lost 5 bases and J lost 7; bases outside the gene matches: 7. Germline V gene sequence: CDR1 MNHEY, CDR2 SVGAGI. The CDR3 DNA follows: TGTGCCAGCAGTCGCGGACAGGGGGCATGGGAGCAGTACTTC. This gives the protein CASSRGQGAWEQYF.

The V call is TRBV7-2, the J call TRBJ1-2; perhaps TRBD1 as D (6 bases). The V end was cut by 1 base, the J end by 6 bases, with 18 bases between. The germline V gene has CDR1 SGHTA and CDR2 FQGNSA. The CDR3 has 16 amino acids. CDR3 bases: TGTGCCAGCAGCTTAGATTCGGCAGGGGAGGCTAATGGCTACACCTTC. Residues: CASSLDSAGEANGYTF. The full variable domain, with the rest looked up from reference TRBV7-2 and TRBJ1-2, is GAGVSQSPSNKVTEKGKDVELRCDPISGHTALYWYRQSLGQGLEFLIYFQGNSAPDKSGLPSDRFSAERTGGSVSTLTIQRTQQEDSAVYLCASSLDSAGEANGYTFGSGTRLTVV.

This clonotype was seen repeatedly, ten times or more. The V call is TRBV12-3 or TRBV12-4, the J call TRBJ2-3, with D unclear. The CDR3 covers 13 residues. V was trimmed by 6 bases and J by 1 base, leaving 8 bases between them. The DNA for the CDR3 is TGTGCCAGCAGCCTCCCAGGCACAGATACGCAGTATTTT. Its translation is CASSLPGTDTQYF.

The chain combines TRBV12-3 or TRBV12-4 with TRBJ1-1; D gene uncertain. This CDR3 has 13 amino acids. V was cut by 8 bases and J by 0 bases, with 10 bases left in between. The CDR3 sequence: CASEREMNTEAFF. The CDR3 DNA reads TGTGCCAGCGAGCGGGAGATGAACACTGAAGCTTTCTTT.

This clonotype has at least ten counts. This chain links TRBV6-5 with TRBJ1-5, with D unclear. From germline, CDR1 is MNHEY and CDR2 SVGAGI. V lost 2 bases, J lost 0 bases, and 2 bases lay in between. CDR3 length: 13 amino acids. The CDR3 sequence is CASSYSSNQPQHF. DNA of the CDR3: TGTGCCAGCAGTTACAGTAGCAATCAGCCCCAGCATTTT.